The 30 T cell receptor beta chains reported below all come from one sample, sequenced in a study of CXCR3-negative and CXCR3-positive naive CD8 T cells. The authors prepared UMI-labeled TRB cDNA libraries by 5' RACE. TCRdb reprocessed the 5' RACE reads; each CDR3 protein has one entry and no DNA is given. This repertoire comprises more than 50,000 distinct CDR3 sequences; its ten largest clones make up around 1.5%. Sequences were obtained from naive CXCR3- CD8+ T cells from blood. The subset here: CD45RO-CCR7+CD27+CD95- naive CD8+ T cells lacking CXCR3 (TNR3-). Receptors were obtained from a human donor in good health. Some clones in this sample may be carry-over from other donors' samples.

The V and J genes are TRBV29-1 and TRBJ2-7; TCRdb's assignment of TRBD1 cannot be checked, as there is no DNA. The germline CDR1 and CDR2 sequences are SQVTM and ANQGSEA. This CDR3 is built from 12 residues. CDR3 sequence reads: CSVWDSFYEQYF.

The genes are TRBV28 and TRBJ2-7; the D gene TCRdb calls, TRBD2, cannot be checked with no DNA. This CDR3 region has 15 residues. Germline V gene data show CDR1 as MDHEN and CDR2 as SYDVKM. The CDR3 here is CASSLRGRSSYEQYF.

The chain combines TRBV2 with TRBJ1-1. In germline, CDR1 is SNHLY, CDR2 FYNNEI. CDR3 length: 13 amino acids. The CDR3 reads CASKMEKNTEAFF.

V usage is TRBV29-1 and J usage is TRBJ2-5; with no DNA, the TCRdb D assignment of TRBD2 cannot be verified. This CDR3 region has 17 residues. CDR1 SQVTM and CDR2 ANQGSEA come from the germline V gene. This chain's CDR3 is CSVEAPSGEAREETQYF.

This sequence joins TRBV25-1 and TRBJ1-1; TCRdb gives TRBD1 as the D gene, but with no DNA this cannot be confirmed. CDR1 and CDR2 (germline): MGHDK, SYGVNS. The CDR3 totals 13 residues. The CDR3 loop is CPSSDRGNTEAFF.

This chain uses TRBV28 with TRBJ1-6; TCRdb lists TRBD1, though no DNA is available to test this call. CDR3 length equals 15 residues. Germline CDR1 is MDHEN and CDR2 is SYDVKM. This CDR3 reads CASSFGTAYNSPLHF.

The rearrangement links TRBV6-2 or TRBV6-3 to TRBJ2-1; the D call from TCRdb, TRBD1, cannot be confirmed without DNA. The germline gives CDR1 MNHEY, CDR2 SVGEGT. This CDR3 has 14 residues. CDR3 residues: CASFGTGPYNEQFF.

The chain recombines TRBV7-9 with TRBJ2-7; there is no DNA to check the TCRdb D call of TRBD1. This CDR3 comprises 16 residues. From germline, CDR1 is SEHNR and CDR2 FQNEAQ (reference sequence). The chain's CDR3 is CASSPEFDRGHTEQYF.

This chain connects TRBV12-3 or TRBV12-4 to TRBJ1-5. The CDR3 length is 14 residues. The CDR3: CASSFGGLYQPQHF.

The CDR3 loop is CASSMTGLRTEAFF. The chain carries TRBV5-1 and TRBJ1-1; TCRdb lists TRBD1, though no DNA is available to test this call. The CDR3 is 14 residues long. The germline gives CDR1 SGHRS, CDR2 YFSETQ.

The chain has TRBV28 and TRBJ2-5; TCRdb calls TRBD1, which cannot be checked without DNA. CDR1 MDHEN and CDR2 SYDVKM come from the germline V gene. CDR3 length: 16 amino acids. This CDR3 reads CASSPRGGAYQETQYF.

This sequence joins TRBV12-3 or TRBV12-4 and TRBJ1-5; TCRdb indicates TRBD1, and absent DNA this call remains unverified. The CDR3 runs to 12 residues. The CDR3 protein is CASSTGFQPQHF.

The V gene is TRBV10-3, the J gene TRBJ2-3; TCRdb's D call, TRBD1, is unchecked because there is no DNA. CDR3 size: 16 residues. Germline CDR1 is ENHRY and CDR2 is SYGVKD. This CDR3 is CAISEEGGASTDTQYF.

This sequence joins TRBV29-1 and TRBJ2-2; TCRdb picks TRBD1, but there is no DNA to check that call. The CDR3 consists of 16 residues. The germline gives CDR1 SQVTM, CDR2 ANQGSEA. The CDR3 loop reads CSVDKGQGDNTGELFF.

CDR3 amino acids: CSVEVESYEQYF. The gene calls are TRBV29-1 and TRBJ2-7. From germline, CDR1 is SQVTM and CDR2 ANQGSEA. This CDR3 region has 12 residues.

The V and J genes are TRBV27 and TRBJ2-3; without DNA, the TCRdb call of TRBD2 cannot be checked. The CDR3 covers 14 residues. The V gene's germline CDR1 is MNHEY and CDR2 SMNVEV (reference sequence). The CDR3 sequence is CASSAPRAADTQYF.

The gene calls are TRBV6-2 or TRBV6-3 and TRBJ1-6; TCRdb indicates TRBD1, and absent DNA this call remains unverified. The CDR3 runs 16 residues. In germline, CDR1 is MNHEY, CDR2 SVGEGT. The CDR3 region is CASSRIRDRDNSPLHF.

This chain links TRBV28 with TRBJ2-3. Germline lookup yields CDR1 MDHEN and CDR2 SYDVKM. The CDR3 totals 15 residues. The CDR3 sequence is CASSSTESLTDTQYF.

The V gene is TRBV29-1, the J gene TRBJ2-1; with no DNA, the TCRdb D assignment of TRBD1 cannot be verified. This CDR3 has 12 amino acids. CDR1 SQVTM and CDR2 ANQGSEA come from the germline V gene. This chain's CDR3 is CSVEDGGSGRFF.

The gene calls are TRBV29-1 and TRBJ2-1; TCRdb returns TRBD2, unconfirmable since there is no DNA. The CDR3 is made up of 11 amino acids. Germline lookup yields CDR1 SQVTM and CDR2 ANQGSEA. The CDR3 spells CSVGDGLEEFF.

This rearrangement joins TRBV28 to TRBJ2-3; no DNA is available, so the TRBD1 call from TCRdb remains unchecked. CDR1 and CDR2 (germline): MDHEN, SYDVKM. This CDR3 contains 15 residues. The CDR3 is CASSLQGARTDTQYF. Using reference TRBV28 and TRBJ2-3 for the parts outside the CDR3, the full variable domain is DVKVTQSSRYLVKRTGEKVFLECVQDMDHENMFWYRQDPGLGLRLIYFSYDVKMKEKGDIPEGYSVSREKKERFSLILESASTNQTSMYLCASSLQGARTDTQYFGPGTRLTVL.

V and J are TRBV7-3 and TRBJ2-1; absent DNA, TCRdb's TRBD2 call cannot be checked. The length of the CDR3 is 16 residues. The germline V gene encodes CDR1 SGHTA and CDR2 FQGTGA. The CDR3 loop reads CASSSGTSEGNDEQFF.

CDR3 region: CASSQGAGRGIQYF. The chain links TRBV4-2 to TRBJ2-4; TCRdb's assignment of TRBD1 cannot be checked, as there is no DNA. Germline V gene lookup returns CDR1 LGHNA and CDR2 YNFKEQ. The CDR3 loop spans 14 amino acids.

The J gene is TRBJ1-5, the V gene TRBV9; TCRdb's assignment of TRBD1 cannot be checked, as there is no DNA. The CDR3 sequence is 15 residues long. From germline, CDR1 is SGDLS and CDR2 YYNGEE. This chain's CDR3 is CASSVNDRDNQPQHF.

The chain is built from TRBV29-1 and TRBJ1-5; TCRdb selects TRBD1, and the lack of DNA leaves this call unchecked. The CDR3 is 14 residues long. Germline V CDR1 and CDR2: SQVTM, ANQGSEA. Here the CDR3 reads CSVAQGYGNQPQHF.

V usage is TRBV29-1 and J usage is TRBJ1-1. The CDR3 extends over 15 amino acids. Germline lookup yields CDR1 SQVTM and CDR2 ANQGSEA. CDR3 loop: CSVEDGTYLNTEAFF.

CDR3 in amino acids: CASSLRAGPNNKQFF. This chain joins TRBV6-6 and TRBJ2-1; the TCRdb call, TRBD2, lacks DNA for checking. The CDR3 is 15 residues long. The germline gives CDR1 MNHNY, CDR2 SVGAGI (reference sequence).

The chain carries TRBV20-1 and TRBJ2-7; TCRdb indicates TRBD1, and absent DNA this call remains unverified. Germline V gene lookup returns CDR1 DFQATT and CDR2 SNEGSKA (reference sequence). The CDR3 totals 11 residues. CDR3 sequence: CSADQGYEQYF.

The chain combines TRBV20-1 with TRBJ1-1; the TRBD1 assignment by TCRdb is unverifiable without DNA. CDR1 and CDR2 (germline): DFQATT, SNEGSKA (reference sequence). The CDR3 runs to 13 residues. CDR3 region: CSARSGTGFPGFF.

The chain recombines TRBV2 with TRBJ2-2; the D call of TRBD2 rests on TCRdb alone, since no DNA is present to check it. The CDR3 length is 15 residues. The germline CDR1 and CDR2 sequences are SNHLY and FYNNEI. The CDR3 sequence: CASGGVAGNTGELFF.